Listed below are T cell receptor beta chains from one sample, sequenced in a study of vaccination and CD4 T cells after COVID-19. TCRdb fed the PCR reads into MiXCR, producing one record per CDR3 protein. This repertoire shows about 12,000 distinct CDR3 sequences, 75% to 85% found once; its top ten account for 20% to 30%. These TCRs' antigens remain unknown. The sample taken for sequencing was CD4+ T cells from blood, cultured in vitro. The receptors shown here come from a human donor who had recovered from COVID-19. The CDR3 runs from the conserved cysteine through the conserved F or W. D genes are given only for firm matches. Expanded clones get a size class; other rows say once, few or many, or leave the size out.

CDR3 DNA: TGTGCCAGTAGTATTGGGGGGGTCTCAGCTAACTATGGCTACACCTTC; CDR3 protein: CASSIGGVSANYGYTF; V gene: TRBV19; J gene: TRBJ1-2; D gene: .; clone size: .
CDR3 DNA: TGCGCCAGCAGGGTGGACCCGACGACTGAAGCTTTCTTT; CDR3 protein: CASRVDPTTEAFF; V gene: TRBV5-1; J gene: TRBJ1-1; D gene: .; clone size: .
CDR3 DNA: TGTGCCAGCAGCTTAGGGGCCGGGACAGGGGGCCAAGAGACCCAGTACTTC; CDR3 protein: CASSLGAGTGGQETQYF; V gene: TRBV7-3; J gene: TRBJ2-5; D gene: TRBD1; clone size: .
CDR3 DNA: TGTGCCAGGATCGAATGGTGGGAGTTGTGGGTCCTCAATAATTCACCCCTCCACTTT; CDR3 protein: CARIEWWELWVLNNSPLHF; V gene: TRBV7-9; J gene: TRBJ1-6; D gene: .; clone size: few
CDR3 DNA: TGTGCCAGCAGCTCGGACAGGGAAAGAATCAATCAGCCCCAGCATTTT; CDR3 protein: CASSSDRERINQPQHF; V gene: TRBV28; J gene: TRBJ1-5; D gene: TRBD1; clone size: once
CDR3 DNA: TGCAGTGCCCCGGTGGGGACTAGTGAAACCGTTACGCAGTATTTT; CDR3 protein: CSAPVGTSETVTQYF; V gene: TRBV20-1; J gene: TRBJ2-3; D gene: TRBD2; clone size: .
CDR3 DNA: TGTGCCATCAGCTCAACAGAGACCTACGAGCAGTACTTC; CDR3 protein: CAISSTETYEQYF; V gene: TRBV10-3; J gene: TRBJ2-7; D gene: .; clone size: .
CDR3 DNA: TGCAGTGCTATAGCGGGAGGGTCTACCTACGAGCAGTACTTC; CDR3 protein: CSAIAGGSTYEQYF; V gene: TRBV20-1; J gene: TRBJ2-7; D gene: TRBD2; clone size: .
CDR3 DNA: TGTGCCAGCAGCGGGACGGCCTCTGGGGCCAACGCCCTGACTTTC; CDR3 protein: CASSGTASGANALTF; V gene: TRBV7-2; J gene: TRBJ2-6; D gene: .; clone size: .
CDR3 DNA: TGTGCCAGCAGTTTAGAGGGCCCGGGCGGTCGCTACACCTTC; CDR3 protein: CASSLEGPGGRYTF; V gene: TRBV27; J gene: TRBJ1-2; D gene: .; clone size: once
CDR3 DNA: TGTGCCAGCAGCGGGCAGGGTAGGGGAGGGGAGACCCAGTACTTC; CDR3 protein: CASSGQGRGGETQYF; V gene: TRBV7-6; J gene: TRBJ2-5; D gene: TRBD2; clone size: .
CDR3 DNA: TGTGCCAGCAGTTATCAACGGACAGGGGACCATTATGGCTACACCTTC; CDR3 protein: CASSYQRTGDHYGYTF; V gene: TRBV6-5; J gene: TRBJ1-2; D gene: TRBD1; clone size: .
CDR3 DNA: TGTGCCAGCCGAGGGGTGGACACCGGGGAGCTGTTTTTT; CDR3 protein: CASRGVDTGELFF; V gene: TRBV6-1; J gene: TRBJ2-2; D gene: .; clone size: few
CDR3 DNA: TGCAGTGCTAGAGTGGTATTAGCGGGAGGGCTCGAAGAGACCCAGTACTTC; CDR3 protein: CSARVVLAGGLEETQYF; V gene: TRBV20-1; J gene: TRBJ2-5; D gene: TRBD2; clone size: .
CDR3 DNA: TGTGCCAGCAGCCCATGGCGGGAGGCGGATACGCAGTATTTT; CDR3 protein: CASSPWREADTQYF; V gene: TRBV7-9; J gene: TRBJ2-3; D gene: TRBD2; clone size: .
CDR3 DNA: TGTGCCAGCAGCAGGGAGGGGGGAGAGACCGGGGAGCTGTTTTTT; CDR3 protein: CASSREGGETGELFF; V gene: TRBV21-1; J gene: TRBJ2-2; D gene: .; clone size: .
CDR3 DNA: TGTGCCAGCAGACTGGATTTTTACGGCTACACCTTC; CDR3 protein: CASRLDFYGYTF; V gene: TRBV27; J gene: TRBJ1-2; D gene: .; clone size: .
CDR3 DNA: TGTGCCTGGAGGTGGAGGGGGAATTCACCCCTCCACTTT; CDR3 protein: CAWRWRGNSPLHF; V gene: TRBV30; J gene: TRBJ1-6; D gene: .; clone size: .
CDR3 DNA: TGTGCCAGCAGCCGAACACACGGGCCCAGGGCTGAAGCTTTCTTT; CDR3 protein: CASSRTHGPRAEAFF; V gene: TRBV7-3; J gene: TRBJ1-1; D gene: .; clone size: .
CDR3 DNA: TGCAGTGCTAGTACTGCGAATCTCGGCACAGATACGCAGTATTTT; CDR3 protein: CSASTANLGTDTQYF; V gene: TRBV20-1; J gene: TRBJ2-3; D gene: .; clone size: .
CDR3 DNA: TGTGCCACCAGCAGTCAAATGAGCAATCAGCCCCAGCATTTT; CDR3 protein: CATSSQMSNQPQHF; V gene: TRBV15; J gene: TRBJ1-5; D gene: .; clone size: .
CDR3 DNA: TGTGCCAGCAGCCCTCTCACCGGGACAGGGAAGGGAAACACCATATATTTT; CDR3 protein: CASSPLTGTGKGNTIYF; V gene: TRBV7-9; J gene: TRBJ1-3; D gene: TRBD1; clone size: few
CDR3 DNA: TGTGCCAGCAGTTACTCAGGGCGAGGCTATGGCTACACCTTC; CDR3 protein: CASSYSGRGYGYTF; V gene: TRBV6-5; J gene: TRBJ1-2; D gene: .; clone size: once
CDR3 DNA: TGTGCCAGCAGGGATCGCCCAGGGTGGCCACCTTGGGGCTACACCTTC; CDR3 protein: CASRDRPGWPPWGYTF; V gene: TRBV27; J gene: TRBJ1-2; D gene: .; clone size: .
CDR3 DNA: TGTGCCAGCAGTCGTTTTGCGACAGGGGCCCGCGATGCAGATACGCAGTATTTT; CDR3 protein: CASSRFATGARDADTQYF; V gene: TRBV6-1; J gene: TRBJ2-3; D gene: TRBD1; clone size: .
CDR3 DNA: TGTGCCAGCAGCTATACAGGGGGCCGGGCCGGGGAGCTGTTTTTT; CDR3 protein: CASSYTGGRAGELFF; V gene: TRBV7-2; J gene: TRBJ2-2; D gene: TRBD1; clone size: few
CDR3 DNA: TGCAGTGCTAGCCGCGCGGGGACCTACGAGCAGTACTTC; CDR3 protein: CSASRAGTYEQYF; V gene: TRBV20-1; J gene: TRBJ2-7; D gene: .; clone size: few
CDR3 DNA: TGTGCCAGCAGTTACACCCCGACAGGGAGGTCCCCTGGGGCCGACGTCCTGACTTTC; CDR3 protein: CASSYTPTGRSPGADVLTF; V gene: TRBV27; J gene: TRBJ2-6; D gene: .; clone size: .
CDR3 DNA: TGCAGTGGCCGATCAAATTCACCCCTCCACTTT; CDR3 protein: CSGRSNSPLHF; V gene: TRBV20-1; J gene: TRBJ1-6; D gene: .; clone size: .
CDR3 DNA: TGTGCCATCAGTGAGTCTGTACAGGGGGACGGCTACACCTTC; CDR3 protein: CAISESVQGDGYTF; V gene: TRBV10-3; J gene: TRBJ1-2; D gene: TRBD1; clone size: .
CDR3 DNA: TGTGCCAGCAGCTTAAATCCAGGGTCGAGGCACGAGCAGTACTTC; CDR3 protein: CASSLNPGSRHEQYF; V gene: TRBV7-3; J gene: TRBJ2-7; D gene: .; clone size: .
CDR3 DNA: TGTGCCAGCAGCCGAGACAGGGCTCCTAACTATGGCTACACCTTC; CDR3 protein: CASSRDRAPNYGYTF; V gene: TRBV7-3; J gene: TRBJ1-2; D gene: TRBD1; clone size: .
CDR3 DNA: TGCAGTGCTAGGGACAGGGTCGTGTACACTGAAGCTTTCTTT; CDR3 protein: CSARDRVVYTEAFF; V gene: TRBV20-1; J gene: TRBJ1-1; D gene: TRBD1; clone size: .
CDR3 DNA: TGCAGTGCACCAAGCCGGCGGCAAGCTTTCTTT; CDR3 protein: CSAPSRRQAFF; V gene: TRBV20-1; J gene: TRBJ1-1; D gene: .; clone size: .
CDR3 DNA: TGCAGTGCTAGAATGACCAGGGGGGCCCCGTCGAACGCTGAAGCTTTCTTT; CDR3 protein: CSARMTRGAPSNAEAFF; V gene: TRBV20-1; J gene: TRBJ1-1; D gene: TRBD1; clone size: .
CDR3 DNA: TGTGCCAGCAGTTACGCGGGACAGGGGGTTAGGACCCAGTACTTC; CDR3 protein: CASSYAGQGVRTQYF; V gene: TRBV6-2/TRBV6-3; J gene: TRBJ2-5; D gene: TRBD1; clone size: .
CDR3 DNA: TGTGCCAGCAGTTTCTTAGCGGGAGGACCGAGAAACAACAATGAGCAGTTCTTC; CDR3 protein: CASSFLAGGPRNNNEQFF; V gene: TRBV28; J gene: TRBJ2-1; D gene: TRBD2; clone size: .
CDR3 DNA: TGTGCCAGCAGGGGACTAGGCGATGAGCAGTTCTTC; CDR3 protein: CASRGLGDEQFF; V gene: TRBV2; J gene: TRBJ2-1; D gene: TRBD2; clone size: .
CDR3 DNA: TGTGCCAGCAGCCCGACTCCTGACGGGAGATCCTACAATGAGCAGTTCTTC; CDR3 protein: CASSPTPDGRSYNEQFF; V gene: TRBV7-8; J gene: TRBJ2-1; D gene: .; clone size: .
CDR3 DNA: TGTGCCAGCACCGGACAACCTGGATCTGGAAACACCATATATTTT; CDR3 protein: CASTGQPGSGNTIYF; V gene: TRBV6-2/TRBV6-3; J gene: TRBJ1-3; D gene: .; clone size: .
CDR3 DNA: TGCAGTGCACCCCCCAGGTCCTATAATTCACCCCTCCACTTT; CDR3 protein: CSAPPRSYNSPLHF; V gene: TRBV20-1; J gene: TRBJ1-6; D gene: .; clone size: .
CDR3 DNA: TGTGCCAGCAGCTTAGATATAGGGGTTTGGGAGACCCAGTACTTC; CDR3 protein: CASSLDIGVWETQYF; V gene: TRBV7-7; J gene: TRBJ2-5; D gene: .; clone size: .
CDR3 DNA: TGTGCCAGTAGTCGGACAGGGCAAGGCTACACCTTC; CDR3 protein: CASSRTGQGYTF; V gene: TRBV19; J gene: TRBJ1-2; D gene: TRBD1; clone size: .
CDR3 DNA: TGTGCCAGCAGCTTAGGGGGGGGCTATGGCTACACCTTC; CDR3 protein: CASSLGGGYGYTF; V gene: TRBV7-2; J gene: TRBJ1-2; D gene: .; clone size: .
CDR3 DNA: TGTGCCAGCAGCCCCCGGCGGGACAGGGTGGATGGCTACACCTTC; CDR3 protein: CASSPRRDRVDGYTF; V gene: TRBV21-1; J gene: TRBJ1-2; D gene: .; clone size: .
CDR3 DNA: TGCGCCAGCAGCTTAATCCAAGAGACCCAGTACTTC; CDR3 protein: CASSLIQETQYF; V gene: TRBV5-1; J gene: TRBJ2-5; D gene: .; clone size: .
CDR3 DNA: TGTGCCAGCAGTGGGGGGCATGGCAGGGAAGCTTTCTTT; CDR3 protein: CASSGGHGREAFF; V gene: TRBV6-1; J gene: TRBJ1-1; D gene: .; clone size: .
CDR3 DNA: TGTGCCAGTACCTCGTCGGTGAGGAGCTACACTGAAGCTTTCTTT; CDR3 protein: CASTSSVRSYTEAFF; V gene: TRBV19; J gene: TRBJ1-1; D gene: .; clone size: medium-sized
CDR3 DNA: TGTGCCAGTAGCATCGGCCAACGGGGACCCCTCCACTTT; CDR3 protein: CASSIGQRGPLHF; V gene: TRBV19; J gene: TRBJ1-6; D gene: .; clone size: .
CDR3 DNA: TGTGCCAGCAGCGCTACAGGTTCAGGGGCGTGGAACACCATATATTTT; CDR3 protein: CASSATGSGAWNTIYF; V gene: TRBV7-2; J gene: TRBJ1-3; D gene: .; clone size: .
CDR3 DNA: TGTGCCAGTAGGACCCGGGACGCTAATTCACCCCTCCACTTT; CDR3 protein: CASRTRDANSPLHF; V gene: TRBV19; J gene: TRBJ1-6; D gene: .; clone size: few
CDR3 DNA: TGTGCCATCAGTGAGTCGGGGGAAATCTACGAGCAGTACTTC; CDR3 protein: CAISESGEIYEQYF; V gene: TRBV10-3; J gene: TRBJ2-7; D gene: .; clone size: once
CDR3 DNA: TGTGCCAGCAGCTTCTCTTTAACAGGGTCTGAAGCTTTCTTT; CDR3 protein: CASSFSLTGSEAFF; V gene: TRBV7-2; J gene: TRBJ1-1; D gene: .; clone size: .